These T cell receptor beta chains were read from a single sample in a study of breast tumors, draining lymph nodes, adjacent tissues. Each CDR3 protein is one row after TCRdb ran MiXCR on the multiplex PCR reads. This sample yields around 250,000 distinct CDR3 sequences, of which 34% are seen a single time; roughly 3.5% belongs to the top ten. The sample was axillary lymph node tissue. Receptors originate from a female donor with breast cancer. Some clones in this sample may be carry-over from other donors' samples. Both conserved end residues are part of each CDR3.

v_call	j_call	cdr3_length	cdr3_aa
TRBV6-5	TRBJ2-3	15	CASHLQGVGTDTQYF
TRBV7-9	TRBJ2-1	16	CASSPPPPKQGNEQFF
TRBV7-2	TRBJ1-4	16	CASSPTGVATNEKLFF
TRBV14	TRBJ1-2	13	CASTPGQHYGYTF
TRBV24-1	TRBJ2-1	17	CATSDPRGQGSYNEQFF
TRBV4-1	TRBJ1-4	17	CASSQVRGPTTNEKLFF
TRBV10-3	TRBJ2-7	13	CAISEAGNHEQYF
TRBV20-1	TRBJ2-7	17	CSARGREVTTGGAKQYF
TRBV6-2/TRBV6-3	TRBJ2-1	15	CASSASGGTYNEQFF
TRBV5-6	TRBJ2-6	12	CASRRLGGTEAF
TRBV10-3	TRBJ2-5	14	CAISGTTRQETQYF
TRBV6-6	TRBJ1-6	13	CASSIQGPSPLHF
TRBV12-5	TRBJ1-2	12	CASAVPFYGYTF
TRBV4-1	TRBJ2-5	15	CASSQEGQGVEAQYF
TRBV6-5	TRBJ2-5	14	CASSSSGGQETQYF
TRBV6-6	TRBJ1-2	14	CASSRGQGGYGYTF
TRBV7-8	TRBJ2-5	16	CASSHGAGGPGETQYF
TRBV4-1	TRBJ1-3	15	CASSQDQGFGNTIYF
TRBV19	TRBJ2-6	15	CASMRGHSGANVLTF
TRBV19	TRBJ2-7	16	CASSMGNTGEIGEQYF